This T cell receptor (beta chain) was sequenced during a study of blood T cell repertoires in COVID-19 (dated by TCRdb to 2018 to 2020). Concerning the study at large: Collaborator samples came from the United States, Italy and Spain and covered acute and convalescent phases of COVID-19. HLA class I and class II types, where available, came from metadata supplied by the sample provider rather than from assay-based typing. A de-identified subject ID, COVID-19 status, age in years and sex were almost always included in the sample metadata. The repertoires were released in a freely available public database intended as a resource for research on the immune response to SARS-CoV-2. The dataset comprised deeply sampled blood TCRbeta repertoires from subjects exposed to, actively infected with, or recovered from COVID-19. The material from the prospective study consisted of cDNA or gDNA derived from T cells, B-cell-depleted T cells, or PBMCs. Samples came from the ongoing ImmuneRACE study (first 160 participants) plus 1,254 subjects from 6 global collaborators.

For CDR1 and CDR2, the germline V gene lists SNHLY and FYNNEI. V is cut by 5 bases and J by 1 base, and the space between the germline ends is 10 bases. There are 14 amino acids in the CDR3, from cysteine to phenylalanine inclusive. CDR3 DNA only is kept here, 42 bases in frame from base 1. In Seattle, one collaborating source enrolled patients while the infection was active and tracked those patients longitudinally over the course of disease. Whole blood was collected in K2EDTA tubes by collaborating institutions according to the institutions' own protocols. Collaborator samples were shipped for TCRbeta analysis as frozen whole blood, isolated PBMCs, or DNA extracted from either sample type. TCRbeta CDR3 regions were amplified from genomic DNA by means of the immunoSEQ Assay, a bias-controlled multiplex PCR. The source study handled its data this way. The number of nucleated cells in each sample was estimated from the amplification of reference gene primers within the assay. To quantify the absolute abundance of each unique TCRbeta CDR3 rearrangement, sequence reads were collapsed and filtered. For each sample, productive Simpson clonality was calculated as the square root of Simpson's diversity index across productive rearrangements. TCRdb holds this immuneACCESS table with in-frame rearrangements only. Some clones are missing; in checked studies, unresolved V genes explain under half, and the rest has no known cause. V and J calls and clone size are as listed in that table; D and trimming were resolved from the DNA. In this sample the table shows 200,000 to 250,000 clones, 84% of which occur a single time. The leading ten clones occupy around 7.8% of the sample.

Results and caveats for the whole study, not just this receptor: Clinical and demographic metadata were provided uncurated, with the amount varying by source and participant.

In the case of this clone: The antigen it recognizes is unknown. Qualities for individual bases were not recorded, and no much larger clone is one base off.

The sequence came from a woman of 80 years or more with COVID-19, enrolled during active disease. The sample was peripheral blood. In this chain, TRBV2 is recombined with TRBJ2-3; the D gene is possibly TRBD1, with 6 bases matching. This receptor carries the CDR3 CASSPDSGTDTQYF. The DNA sequence is given as TGTGCCAGCAGTCCGGACAGCGGCACAGATACGCAGTATTTT.